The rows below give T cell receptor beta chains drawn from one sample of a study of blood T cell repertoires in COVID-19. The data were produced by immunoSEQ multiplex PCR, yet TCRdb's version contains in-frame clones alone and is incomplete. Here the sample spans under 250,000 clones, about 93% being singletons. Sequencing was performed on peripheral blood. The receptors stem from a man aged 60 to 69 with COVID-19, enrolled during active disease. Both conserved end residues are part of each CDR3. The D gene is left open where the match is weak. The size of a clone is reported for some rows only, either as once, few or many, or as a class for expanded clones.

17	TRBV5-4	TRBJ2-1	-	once	CASSLGGSGSSYNEQFF	TGTGCCAGCAGCCTGGGTGGGTCGGGTAGCTCCTACAATGAGCAGTTCTTC
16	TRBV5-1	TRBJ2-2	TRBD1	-	CASSSTGGASTGELFF	TGCGCCAGCAGCTCGACAGGGGGCGCGAGCACCGGGGAGCTGTTTTTT
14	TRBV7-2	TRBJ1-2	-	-	CASSLGGGREGYTF	TGTGCCAGCAGCTTAGGGGGCGGTCGTGAAGGCTACACCTTC
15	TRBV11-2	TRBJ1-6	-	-	CASSLTGMSNSPLHF	TGTGCCAGCAGCTTAACAGGGATGTCAAATTCACCCCTCCACTTT
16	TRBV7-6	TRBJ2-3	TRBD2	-	CASSLGLAGGWDTQYF	TGTGCCAGCAGCTTAGGACTAGCGGGGGGATGGGATACGCAGTATTTT
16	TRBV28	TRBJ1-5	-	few	CASSPPGRRRGQPQHF	TGTGCCAGCAGCCCCCCCGGGAGGAGGAGAGGTCAGCCCCAGCATTTT
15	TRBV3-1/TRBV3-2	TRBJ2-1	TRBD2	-	CASSPRSGGANEQFF	TGTGCCAGCAGCCCGCGATCGGGGGGGGCCAATGAGCAGTTCTTC
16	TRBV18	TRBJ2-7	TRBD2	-	CASSPRSSGIQYEQYF	TGTGCCAGCTCACCACGTAGTAGCGGGATTCAATACGAGCAGTACTTC
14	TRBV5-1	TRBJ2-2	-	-	CASSFYRDTGELFF	TGCGCCAGCAGCTTTTACCGGGACACCGGGGAGCTGTTTTTT
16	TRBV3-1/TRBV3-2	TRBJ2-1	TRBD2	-	CASSQDPGLATNEQFF	TGTGCCAGCAGCCAAGATCCTGGACTAGCGACAAATGAGCAGTTCTTC
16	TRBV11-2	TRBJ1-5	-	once	CASSLDAGARNQPQHF	TGTGCCAGCAGCTTAGATGCGGGGGCGCGGAATCAGCCCCAGCATTTT
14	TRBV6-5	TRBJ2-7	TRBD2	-	CASRLAGGFYEQYF	TGTGCCAGCAGATTAGCGGGGGGCTTCTACGAGCAGTACTTC
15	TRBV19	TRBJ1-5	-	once	CASRETVITNQPQHF	TGTGCCAGTAGGGAGACAGTAATCACTAATCAGCCCCAGCATTTT
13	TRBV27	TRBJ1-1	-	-	CASSPLGEDEAFF	TGTGCCAGCAGTCCTCTGGGGGAGGATGAAGCTTTCTTT
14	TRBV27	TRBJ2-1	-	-	CASSLSRNSNEQFF	TGTGCCAGCAGTTTATCAAGAAATAGCAATGAGCAGTTCTTC
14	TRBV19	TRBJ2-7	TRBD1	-	CASNPRTGDYEQYF	TGTGCCAGTAACCCTCGGACAGGGGACTACGAGCAGTACTTC
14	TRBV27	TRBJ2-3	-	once	CASSLSASTDTQYF	TGTGCCAGCAGTTTATCGGCTAGCACAGATACGCAGTATTTT
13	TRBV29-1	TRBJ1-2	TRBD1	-	CSVRQGLFYGYTF	TGCAGCGTCCGACAGGGGTTATTCTATGGCTACACCTTC
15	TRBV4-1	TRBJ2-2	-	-	CASSQDRVPTGELFF	TGCGCCAGCAGCCAAGATCGTGTTCCCACCGGGGAGCTGTTTTTT
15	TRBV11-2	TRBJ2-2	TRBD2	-	CASSLVTGGVGELFF	TGTGCCAGCAGCTTAGTTACGGGAGGGGTCGGGGAGCTGTTTTTT
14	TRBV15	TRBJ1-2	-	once	CATSRAGAGLGYTF	TGTGCCACCAGCAGAGCAGGAGCAGGGTTAGGCTACACCTTC
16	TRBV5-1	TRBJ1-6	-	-	CASSFDLPENNSPLHF	TGCGCCAGCAGCTTTGACCTTCCGGAGAATAATTCACCCCTCCACTTT
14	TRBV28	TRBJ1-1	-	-	CASSLGRVYVEAFF	TGTGCCAGCAGTTTAGGGCGGGTCTATGTCGAAGCTTTCTTT
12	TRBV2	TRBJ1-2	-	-	CASTTTITGYTF	TGTGCCAGCACCACAACGATTACTGGCTACACCTTC
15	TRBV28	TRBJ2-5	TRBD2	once	CASSSSGGGMETQYF	TGTGCCAGCAGTTCTAGCGGGGGAGGGATGGAGACCCAGTACTTC
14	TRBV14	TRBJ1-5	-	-	CASSQSGSTQPQHF	TGTGCCAGCAGCCAGTCGGGGTCTACTCAGCCCCAGCATTTT
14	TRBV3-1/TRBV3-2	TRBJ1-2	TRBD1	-	CASSLTGELYGYTF	TGTGCCAGCAGCCTCACAGGGGAACTCTATGGCTACACCTTC
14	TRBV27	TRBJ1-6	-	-	CASRAGGRGSPLHF	TGTGCCAGCAGAGCGGGGGGAAGGGGTTCACCCCTCCACTTT
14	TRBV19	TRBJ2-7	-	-	CASSIAPLIPEQYF	TGTGCCAGTAGTATCGCGCCCCTCATCCCGGAGCAGTACTTC
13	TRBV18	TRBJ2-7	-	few	CASSPGPSDEQYF	TGTGCCAGCTCACCTGGGCCGTCTGACGAGCAGTACTTC
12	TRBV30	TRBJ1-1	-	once	CAWSGSGTEAFF	TGTGCCTGGAGTGGGTCAGGAACTGAAGCTTTCTTT
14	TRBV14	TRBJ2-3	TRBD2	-	CASSQTSATDTQYF	TGTGCCAGCAGCCAGACTAGCGCCACAGATACGCAGTATTTT
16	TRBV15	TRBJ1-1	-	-	CATSSASGDDHTEAFF	TGTGCCACCAGCAGCGCCTCGGGGGACGACCACACTGAAGCTTTCTTT
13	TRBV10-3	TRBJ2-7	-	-	CAISEPNTYEQYF	TGTGCCATCAGTGAGCCGAACACCTACGAGCAGTACTTC
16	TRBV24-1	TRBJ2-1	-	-	CATSKRDSLAHNEQFF	TGTGCCACCAGTAAACGGGACTCTCTGGCCCACAATGAGCAGTTCTTC
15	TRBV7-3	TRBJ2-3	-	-	CASSASVRSTDTQYF	TGTGCCAGCAGCGCCAGTGTTCGTAGCACAGATACGCAGTATTTT
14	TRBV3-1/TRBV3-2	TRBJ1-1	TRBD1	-	CASSQAGGFGEAFF	TGTGCCAGCAGCCAAGCAGGGGGCTTTGGTGAAGCTTTCTTT
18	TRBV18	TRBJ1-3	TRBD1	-	CASSPRGQVSYSGNTIYF	TGTGCCAGCTCACCAAGGGGACAGGTCTCATACTCTGGAAACACCATATATTTT
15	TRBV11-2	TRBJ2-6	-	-	CASSLTGTGANVLTF	TGTGCCAGCAGCTTAACGGGGACTGGGGCCAACGTCCTGACTTTC
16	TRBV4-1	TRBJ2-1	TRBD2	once	CASSRELAGDYNEQFF	TGCGCCAGCAGCCGAGAACTAGCGGGGGATTACAATGAGCAGTTCTTC
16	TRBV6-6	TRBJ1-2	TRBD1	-	CASSPGGSTGPSGYTF	TGTGCCAGCAGCCCAGGGGGCTCTACAGGGCCTAGTGGCTACACCTTC
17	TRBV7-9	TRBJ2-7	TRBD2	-	CASSLGAAGGPRGEQYF	TGTGCCAGCAGCTTAGGGGCAGCGGGAGGCCCCAGGGGGGAGCAGTACTTC
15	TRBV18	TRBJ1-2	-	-	CASSPLPGKDYGYTF	TGTGCCAGCTCACCATTACCAGGGAAAGACTATGGCTACACCTTC
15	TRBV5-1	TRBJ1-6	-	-	CASSDLGGDNSPLHF	TGCGCCAGCAGCGACCTAGGGGGGGATAATTCACCCCTCCACTTT
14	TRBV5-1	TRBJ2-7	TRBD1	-	CASSLDRGPYEQYF	TGCGCCAGCAGCTTGGACAGGGGGCCCTACGAGCAGTACTTC
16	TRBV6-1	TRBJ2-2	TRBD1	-	CASSAGQGTNTGELFF	TGTGCCAGCAGTGCGGGACAGGGGACCAACACCGGGGAGCTGTTTTTT
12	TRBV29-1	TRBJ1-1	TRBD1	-	CSGRQGGTEAFF	TGCAGCGGTAGACAGGGGGGCACTGAAGCTTTCTTT
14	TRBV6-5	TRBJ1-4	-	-	CASSSPGGREKLFF	TGTGCCAGCAGTTCCCCGGGGGGACGTGAAAAACTGTTTTTT
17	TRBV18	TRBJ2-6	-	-	CASSPGPPSSGANVLTF	TGTGCCAGCTCACCTGGGCCGCCCAGTTCTGGGGCCAACGTCCTGACTTTC
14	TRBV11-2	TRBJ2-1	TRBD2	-	CASSPTSGGDEQFF	TGTGCCAGCAGCCCGACTAGCGGGGGGGATGAGCAGTTCTTC
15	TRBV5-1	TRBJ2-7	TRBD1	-	CASSSWTGSTYEQYF	TGCGCCAGCAGCTCGTGGACAGGATCAACCTACGAGCAGTACTTC
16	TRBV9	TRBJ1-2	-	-	CASSVRAVGGTYGYTF	TGTGCCAGCAGCGTTCGGGCCGTCGGGGGGACCTATGGCTACACCTTC
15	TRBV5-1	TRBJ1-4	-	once	CASSLSGRTNEKLFF	TGCGCCAGCAGCTTGAGCGGGCGGACTAATGAAAAACTGTTTTTT
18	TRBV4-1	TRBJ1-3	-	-	CASSRGSGRVRAGNTIYF	TGCGCCAGCAGCCGCGGCTCGGGTCGGGTACGGGCTGGAAACACCATATATTTT
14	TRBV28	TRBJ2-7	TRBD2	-	CATFTTSGSNEQYF	TGTGCCACATTCACAACTAGCGGGAGTAACGAGCAGTACTTC
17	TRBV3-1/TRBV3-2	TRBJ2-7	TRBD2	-	CASSPGLAGGGSGEQYF	TGTGCCAGCAGCCCTGGGCTAGCGGGAGGAGGGTCCGGCGAGCAGTACTTC
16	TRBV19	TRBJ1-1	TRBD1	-	CASSRLTGLMNTEAFF	TGTGCCAGTAGTAGACTGACAGGGCTGATGAACACTGAAGCTTTCTTT
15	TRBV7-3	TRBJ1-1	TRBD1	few	CASSPGQGMNTEAFF	TGTGCCAGCAGCCCGGGACAGGGCATGAACACTGAAGCTTTCTTT
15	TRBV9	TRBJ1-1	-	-	CASSVGTGSAAEAFF	TGTGCCAGCAGCGTAGGAACAGGGTCCGCCGCTGAAGCTTTCTTT